These T cell receptor beta chains were read from a single sample in a study of Graves' ophthalmopathy and Graves' hyperthyroidism. TCRdb passed the multiplex PCR reads through MiXCR, listing each CDR3 protein once. The sample yields about 420,000 distinct CDR3 sequences, more than 20% seen once. The sequenced sample consisted of peripheral blood. These receptors all stem from a woman aged 18-35 years with stable Graves' hyperthyroidism. Both conserved end residues are part of each CDR3. D genes are given only for firm matches. Size tells how often a clone was seen (once, few, many) or the class of an expanded clone, and some rows leave it out.

d_call	v_call	clone_size	j_call	cdr3_aa	cdr3_nt
.	TRBV7-2	many	TRBJ2-5	CASSLALAVKETQYF	TGTGCCAGCAGCTTGGCCTTAGCTGTCAAAGAGACCCAGTACTTC
.	TRBV6-5	many	TRBJ1-6	CASKRGTATSPLHF	TGTGCCAGCAAAAGAGGCACAGCCACTTCACCCCTCCACTTT
TRBD1	TRBV12-3/TRBV12-4	many	TRBJ2-2	CASRGDRDEAGELFF	TGTGCCAGCAGGGGGGACAGGGATGAAGCCGGGGAGCTGTTTTTT
.	TRBV7-9	many	TRBJ2-5	CASSLAVGRETQYF	TGTGCCAGCAGCTTAGCTGTTGGCAGGGAGACCCAGTACTTC
.	TRBV6-1	.	TRBJ2-5	CASIGGSFSGGRETQYF	TGTGCCAGCATCGGCGGGTCATTTTCGGGGGGCCGGGAGACCCAGTACTTC
.	TRBV6-1	few	TRBJ2-7	CASSRRGGAFHEQYF	TGTGCCAGCAGCCGAAGGGGGGGCGCTTTCCACGAGCAGTACTTC
TRBD1	TRBV18	few	TRBJ1-1	CASSRWTGPNTEAFF	TGTGCCAGCTCAAGGTGGACAGGGCCGAACACTGAAGCTTTCTTT
TRBD1	TRBV19	many	TRBJ2-7	CASSRTRTGKGNEQYF	TGTGCCAGTAGTCGGACCAGGACAGGAAAAGGGAACGAGCAGTACTTC
.	TRBV4-2	few	TRBJ1-1	CASSQDRGGGATEAFF	TGTGCCAGCAGCCAAGATCGCGGGGGAGGGGCCACTGAAGCTTTCTTT
.	TRBV6-2/TRBV6-3	.	TRBJ2-5	CASTMGHPTQYF	TGTGCCAGCACCATGGGACATCCGACCCAGTACTTC
.	TRBV12-3/TRBV12-4	.	TRBJ1-5	CASWGGGGQPQHF	TGTGCCAGCTGGGGGGGAGGGGGTCAGCCCCAGCATTTT
.	TRBV3-1	few	TRBJ2-5	CASSQGNGGQETQYF	TGTGCCAGCAGCCAAGGTAACGGGGGCCAAGAGACCCAGTACTTC
TRBD1	TRBV6-5	many	TRBJ1-2	CASSYSTGFLGYGYTF	TGTGCCAGCAGTTACTCGACAGGGTTTCTCGGCTATGGCTACACCTTC
.	TRBV7-9	many	TRBJ1-2	CASSYAGVAYGYTF	TGTGCCAGCAGCTATGCAGGGGTAGCGTATGGCTACACCTTC
.	TRBV7-9	many	TRBJ2-7	CASSFSGSGGYYEQYF	TGTGCCAGCAGCTTCTCAGGCTCCGGGGGCTACTACGAGCAGTACTTC
TRBD1	TRBV6-5	few	TRBJ1-5	CASSYRTGLYSNQPQHF	TGTGCCAGCAGTTACCGGACAGGGCTTTATAGCAATCAGCCCCAGCATTTT
.	TRBV30	many	TRBJ1-2	CAWTRDGYGYTF	TGTGCCTGGACCAGGGACGGCTATGGCTACACCTTC
.	TRBV12-3/TRBV12-4	.	TRBJ1-2	CASSSGDGYTF	TGTGCCAGCAGTTCCGGGGATGGCTACACCTTC
.	TRBV10-3	.	TRBJ1-2	CAISESVGARQGYTF	TGTGCCATCAGTGAGTCGGTCGGCGCGAGGCAGGGCTACACCTTC
.	TRBV6-1	.	TRBJ1-5	CASSEVGTPNQPQHF	TGTGCCAGCAGTGAAGTAGGGACACCAAATCAGCCCCAGCATTTT
.	TRBV27	.	TRBJ2-7	CASSVTGWQGYEQYF	TGTGCCAGCAGTGTAACAGGTTGGCAGGGCTACGAGCAGTACTTC
TRBD1	TRBV29-1	many	TRBJ1-3	CSVEVTGAGNTIYF	TGCAGCGTTGAAGTGACAGGGGCTGGAAACACCATATATTTT
.	TRBV18	many	TRBJ1-6	CASSPSPRVLHSPLHF	TGTGCCAGCTCACCTTCCCCCAGGGTTTTGCATTCACCCCTCCACTTT
TRBD1	TRBV9	many	TRBJ2-6	CASSVKRTGAGANVLTF	TGTGCCAGCAGCGTAAAGAGGACAGGGGCCGGGGCCAACGTCCTGACTTTC
TRBD1	TRBV6-1	.	TRBJ1-2	CASKPRGTAYGYTF	TGTGCCAGCAAACCTCGAGGGACAGCTTATGGCTACACCTTC
.	TRBV20-1	many	TRBJ2-5	CSARTGRVSETQYF	TGCAGTGCTAGGACAGGGAGGGTTTCGGAGACCCAGTACTTC
.	TRBV5-1	many	TRBJ1-1	CASSLARIGENTEAFF	TGCGCCAGCAGCTTGGCCAGGATCGGGGAGAACACTGAAGCTTTCTTT
.	TRBV6-1	.	TRBJ2-7	CASSSSGALHEQYF	TGTGCCAGCAGCAGTAGCGGAGCCCTCCACGAGCAGTACTTC
.	TRBV20-1	many	TRBJ1-1	CSARGGTWTMNTEAFF	TGCAGTGCTAGGGGGGGCACATGGACCATGAACACTGAAGCTTTCTTT
TRBD2	TRBV28	.	TRBJ2-7	CASSFPGRLSGNPREQYF	TGTGCCAGCAGTTTCCCCGGGCGTTTGAGCGGGAACCCTCGCGAGCAGTACTTC
.	TRBV12-3/TRBV12-4	once	TRBJ2-7	CASSPGTDPYEQYF	TGTGCCAGCAGTCCCGGGACCGACCCTTACGAGCAGTACTTC
.	TRBV6-1	.	TRBJ2-7	CASSEAPEDKESYEQYF	TGTGCCAGCAGTGAAGCCCCGGAGGACAAGGAGTCCTACGAGCAGTACTTC
.	TRBV12-3/TRBV12-4	many	TRBJ2-7	CASSLDRRTGGYEQYF	TGTGCCAGCAGTTTAGACCGCCGGACGGGTGGGTACGAGCAGTACTTC
.	TRBV6-1	.	TRBJ1-3	CASSETDENTIYF	TGTGCCAGCAGTGAAACGGACGAAAACACCATATATTTT
.	TRBV6-1	.	TRBJ1-2	CASSVDRGNYGYTF	TGTGCCAGCAGTGTTGACCGGGGGAACTATGGCTACACCTTC
.	TRBV10-3	many	TRBJ2-4	CAIRDDGGADIQYF	TGTGCCATCAGAGATGATGGAGGGGCGGACATTCAGTACTTC
.	TRBV6-2/TRBV6-3	many	TRBJ1-2	CASRRGIASGYTF	TGTGCCAGCAGACGCGGGATCGCCAGTGGCTACACCTTC
TRBD1	TRBV28	many	TRBJ2-7	CASSLGQGARYEQYF	TGTGCCAGCAGTTTAGGACAGGGGGCGCGGTACGAGCAGTACTTC
.	TRBV6-1	.	TRBJ1-2	CASSGMGERYGYTF	TGTGCCAGCAGCGGGATGGGGGAGAGGTATGGCTACACCTTC
.	TRBV11-2	.	TRBJ1-6	CASKFSRPETPLHF	TGTGCCAGCAAGTTTTCTCGACCTGAGACACCCCTCCACTTT
TRBD1	TRBV25-1	many	TRBJ1-5	CASSAGTGRQPQHF	TGTGCCAGCAGTGCCGGGACAGGAAGACAGCCCCAGCATTTT
TRBD1	TRBV12-3/TRBV12-4	many	TRBJ2-7	CASSATQGDHYEQYF	TGTGCCAGCAGCGCAACTCAGGGGGACCACTACGAGCAGTACTTC
.	TRBV19	many	TRBJ1-1	CASSPDWRTEAFF	TGTGCCAGTAGCCCTGATTGGCGCACTGAAGCTTTCTTT
.	TRBV6-1	many	TRBJ2-7	CASSERGQTYEQYF	TGTGCCAGCAGTGAGAGAGGACAGACCTACGAGCAGTACTTC
.	TRBV6-1	.	TRBJ1-2	CASSEALRGVYGYTF	TGTGCCAGCAGTGAAGCGCTGCGGGGGGTCTATGGCTACACCTTC
TRBD1	TRBV18	many	TRBJ2-7	CASSRGTGVYEQYF	TGTGCCAGCTCACGGGGGACAGGGGTGTACGAGCAGTACTTC
TRBD1	TRBV4-3	many	TRBJ2-7	CASSQAGTADSYEQYF	TGCGCCAGCAGCCAAGCCGGGACAGCAGACTCCTACGAGCAGTACTTC
TRBD1	TRBV7-2	many	TRBJ1-2	CASSRLGQGGYSYTF	TGTGCCAGCAGCCGACTAGGACAGGGTGGTTATAGCTACACCTTC
TRBD1	TRBV28	many	TRBJ1-2	CASSQTGNYGYTF	TGTGCCAGCAGCCAGACAGGGAACTATGGCTACACCTTC
.	TRBV12-3/TRBV12-4	many	TRBJ2-2	CASSAMGLRTGELFF	TGTGCCAGCAGCGCGATGGGGCTTCGTACCGGGGAGCTGTTTTTT
.	TRBV11-2	.	TRBJ2-5	CASSPRLVATQYF	TGTGCCAGCAGCCCCCGCCTAGTAGCGACCCAGTACTTC
.	TRBV4-1	many	TRBJ2-5	CASSQEWLKTQYF	TGCGCCAGCAGCCAAGAGTGGCTTAAGACCCAGTACTTC